This T cell receptor beta chain is drawn from a study of blood T cell repertoires in COVID-19. The overall study: Donors in the United States, Italy and Spain gave samples during acute or convalescent COVID-19. In each case, the material was cDNA or gDNA derived from T cells, B-cell-depleted T cells, or PBMCs.

The trim removed 6 bases at V and 8 bases at J, leaving 9 bases unmatched. The CDR3 is 12 residues long. Germline CDR1 is SQVTM and CDR2 is ANQGSEA. In the authors' workflow: Reference gene primers were amplified, and this amplification served to estimate nucleated cell counts. Libraries were prepared by immunoSEQ multiplex PCR; TCRdb keeps only in-frame clonotypes and omits some of them. That table supplies the V and J calls and clone size; D and trimming were determined from the DNA. Of some 130,000 clones in the sample, approximately 83% were seen once. The V gene is TRBV29-1, the J gene TRBJ1-2, with 7 nucleotides matching TRBD1. Sample: peripheral blood. The TCR was taken from a woman aged 50 to 60 who had recovered from COVID-19. The CDR3, as DNA: TGCAGCGTGGAAACAGGGGCCGCAGGCTACACCTTC. It specifies CSVETGAAGYTF.